A single sample gave rise to the 10 T cell receptor beta chains below, sequenced in a study of T-cell reconstitution after alpha-beta-depleted transplantation in children. During its preparation, the TCRbeta library received unique molecular identifiers. TCRdb reanalysed the PCR reads using MiXCR and keeps one entry per CDR3 protein. The sample lists about 230,000 distinct CDR3 sequences; approximately 9.9% were seen once. The sequencing used PBMCs from the stem cell graft donor, collected from the stem cell graft. All receptors derive from a human donor who donated a stem cell graft to a child with SCID.

CDR3 amino acids: CASSPGASTENYTF. The DNA of the CDR3 is TGTGCCAGCTCACCCGGCGCATCCACAGAAAACTACACCTTC. The genes are TRBV18 and TRBJ1-2; the D is unclear. V gave up 3 bases and J gave up 10 bases, with 18 bases separating them. Per the germline V gene, CDR1 is KGHSH and CDR2 is LQKENI. This CDR3 is 14 amino acids long.

This clonotype was seen at least ten times. This chain uses TRBV5-1 with TRBJ2-7, with 12 nucleotides matching TRBD2. Per germline, CDR1 SGHRS and CDR2 YFSETQ. With 1 base clipped from V and 0 bases from J, the junction kept 8 bases outside the gene matches. This CDR3 region has 18 residues. In nucleotides, the CDR3 is TGCGCCAGCAGCTTGAGGCCTCTAGCGGGGGGGAGCTCCTACGAGCAGTACTTC. Encoded protein: CASSLRPLAGGSSYEQYF.

In its sample, this clonotype was seen once. J is TRBJ2-6 and V is TRBV6-2 or TRBV6-3; the match to TRBD2 covers 13 bases. In germline, CDR1 is MNHEY, CDR2 SVGEGT. V was clipped by 5 bases and J by 4 bases; unmatched bases: 8. The CDR3 contains 18 residues. CDR3 sequence: CASSETSGGSPGANVLTF. The CDR3 DNA follows: TGTGCCAGCAGTGAGACTAGCGGGGGGTCTCCCGGGGCCAACGTCCTGACTTTC.

This clonotype was counted many times. This chain connects TRBV6-5 to TRBJ2-7; D may match TRBD1 or TRBD2 (6 bases each). The CDR3 is 15 residues long. V lost 4 bases and J lost 0, with 13 bases in between. Germline lookup yields CDR1 MNHEY and CDR2 SVGAGI. CDR3 residues: CASSSGGSSSYEQYF. The CDR3 coding sequence is TGTGCCAGCAGTTCCGGGGGCTCTAGCTCCTACGAGCAGTACTTC.

CDR3 in amino acids: CASSLLRIDEQYF. CDR3 nucleotide sequence: TGTGCCAGCAGCTTACTTCGGATCGACGAGCAGTACTTC. V and J are TRBV7-2 and TRBJ2-7; the D is unclear. This CDR3 comprises 13 residues. V gave up 2 bases and J gave up 5 bases, with 10 bases separating them. In germline, CDR1 is SGHTA, CDR2 FQGNSA.

This clonotype was found many times. The rearrangement uses TRBV20-1 and TRBJ1-1, with D hard to call. V was pared by 6 bases and J by 0 bases, with 2 bases between. The CDR3 spans 10 residues. Germline V CDR1 and CDR2: DFQATT, SNEGSKA (reference sequence). CDR3 loop: CSAMNTEAFF. The CDR3 nucleotides are TGCAGTGCAATGAACACTGAAGCTTTCTTT.

This rearrangement joins TRBV28 to TRBJ2-2, with TRBD1 matching over 7 bases. The CDR3 has 16 residues. Trimming at V came to 3 bases and at J to 5 bases, leaving 9 bases not matched to a gene. CDR1 MDHEN and CDR2 SYDVKM come from the germline V gene. The CDR3 coding sequence is TGTGCCAGCAGTTTTCGGCACATGACAGGGACCGGGGAGCTGTTTTTT. Its translation is CASSFRHMTGTGELFF.

This clonotype was recorded many times. The chain combines TRBV5-1 with TRBJ2-7; 7 bases fit TRBD1. The CDR3 has 13 amino acids. Germline V gene lookup returns CDR1 SGHRS and CDR2 YFSETQ. The ends lost 8 bases at V and 4 bases at J; junction bases unmatched: 9. The CDR3 DNA is TGCGCCAGTACTACAGGGGTCGGTTACGAGCAGTACTTC. This sequence encodes CASTTGVGYEQYF.

This clonotype was recorded many times. The chain links TRBV27 to TRBJ2-1; 8 bases fit TRBD1. The germline V gene has CDR1 MNHEY and CDR2 SMNVEV (reference sequence). J lost 4 bases, V lost 4 bases, and 3 bases had no gene match. The CDR3 extends over 14 amino acids. The CDR3 DNA is TGTGCCAGCAGTTGGGACAGGATATACAATGAGCAGTTCTTC. This codes for CASSWDRIYNEQFF.

V gene TRBV7-3 combines with J gene TRBJ2-1; TRBD2 might be the D (7 bases). The V end was cut by 5 bases, the J end by 6 bases, with 23 bases between. Germline CDR1 is SGHTA and CDR2 is FQGTGA. The CDR3 consists of 17 residues. In DNA, the CDR3 is TGTGCCAGCAGCCCGAGACTTCTAGGGGGGGGGATCAATGAGCAGTTCTTC. It yields the protein CASSPRLLGGGINEQFF.